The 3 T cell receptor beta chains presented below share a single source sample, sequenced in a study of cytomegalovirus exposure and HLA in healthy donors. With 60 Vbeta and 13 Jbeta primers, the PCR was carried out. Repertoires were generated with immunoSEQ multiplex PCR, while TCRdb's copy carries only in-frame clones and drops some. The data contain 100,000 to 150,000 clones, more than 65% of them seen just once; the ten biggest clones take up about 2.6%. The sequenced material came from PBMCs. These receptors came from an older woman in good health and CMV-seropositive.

CDR3 residues: CASRKDRGQEAFF. The CDR3 bases are TGTGCCAGCAGAAAAGACAGGGGGCAAGAAGCTTTCTTT. The V call is TRBV2, the J call TRBJ1-1, with TRBD1 matching 10 bases. V was clipped by 6 bases and J by 8 bases; unmatched bases: 6. Germline-derived CDR1 and CDR2 are SNHLY and FYNNEI. CDR3 size: 13 residues.

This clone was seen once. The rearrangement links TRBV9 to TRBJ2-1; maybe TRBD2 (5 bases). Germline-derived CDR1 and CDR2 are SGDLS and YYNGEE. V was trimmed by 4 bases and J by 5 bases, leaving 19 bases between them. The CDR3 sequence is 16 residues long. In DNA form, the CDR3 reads TGTGCCAGCAGCCCGCGGGTCCAAGCCCCCAACAATGAGCAGTTCTTC. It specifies CASSPRVQAPNNEQFF.

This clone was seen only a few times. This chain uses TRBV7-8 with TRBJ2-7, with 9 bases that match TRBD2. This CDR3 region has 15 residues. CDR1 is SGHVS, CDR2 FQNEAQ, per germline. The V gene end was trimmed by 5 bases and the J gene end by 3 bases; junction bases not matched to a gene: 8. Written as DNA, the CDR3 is TGTGCCAGCAGCCCTAGCGGGACAGCCAACTACGAGCAGTACTTC. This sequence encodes CASSPSGTANYEQYF.